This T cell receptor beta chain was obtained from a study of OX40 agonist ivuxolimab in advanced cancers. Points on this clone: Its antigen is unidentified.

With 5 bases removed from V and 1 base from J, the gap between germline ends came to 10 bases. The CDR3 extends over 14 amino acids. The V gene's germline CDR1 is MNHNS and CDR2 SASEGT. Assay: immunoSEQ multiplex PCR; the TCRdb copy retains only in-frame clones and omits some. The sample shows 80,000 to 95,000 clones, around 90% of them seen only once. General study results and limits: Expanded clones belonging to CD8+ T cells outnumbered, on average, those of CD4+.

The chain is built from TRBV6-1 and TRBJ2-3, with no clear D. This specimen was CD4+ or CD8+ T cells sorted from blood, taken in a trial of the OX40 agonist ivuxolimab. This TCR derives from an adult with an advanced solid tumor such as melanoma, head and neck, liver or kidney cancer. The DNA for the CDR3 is TGTGCCAGCAGTATTTTGACGGGCACAGATACGCAGTATTTT. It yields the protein CASSILTGTDTQYF.